This T cell receptor (beta chain) was documented in a study of CD4+ T cells in melanoma. Findings and caveats of the study: CD8+ T cell, macrophage and B cell function reportedly correlated with neoantigen-specific CD4+ T cells. Neoantigen-specific CD4+ T cells in melanoma reportedly had diverse differentiation states.

CDR3 length: 13 amino acids. V was clipped by 4 bases and J by 12 bases, with 13 bases between them. The germline V gene has CDR1 LNHDA and CDR2 SQIVND (reference sequence). As to this clone: The antigen is not known.

The method was immunoSEQ multiplex PCR; TCRdb's version includes in-frame clones alone and lacks a portion of them. Of approximately 19,000 clones listed, over 75% were seen once; the top ten hold over 9.5%. The sequence was collected from a human donor with melanoma. The V and J genes are TRBV19 and TRBJ1-6; D gene ambiguous. Written as DNA, the CDR3 is TGTGCCAGTAGTACTCACCCCATCGGACCCCTCCACTTT. Its protein is CASSTHPIGPLHF.